The 23 T cell receptor beta chains listed next were all sequenced from one sample in a study of T-cell memory formation after mild COVID-19. One entry per CDR3 protein results from TCRdb running MiXCR on the 5' RACE reads. The sample carries about 340,000 distinct CDR3 sequences, 13% recorded once. The sample taken for sequencing was PBMCs or a T cell subset sorted from them (not recorded which). The receptors were gathered from a man younger than 35 who had mild COVID-19 (a few samples of this study predate the infection). Cell type and time point are not known.

This clonotype appeared a few times. The rearrangement uses TRBV27 and TRBJ2-3; the match to TRBD2 covers 9 bases. V was clipped by 4 bases and J by 0 bases; unmatched bases: 8. The CDR3 covers 17 residues. CDR1 MNHEY and CDR2 SMNVEV come from the germline V gene (reference sequence). The CDR3 loop reads CASSSLTTSGSTDTQYF. The CDR3 nucleotides read TGTGCCAGCAGTTCCCTCACTACTAGCGGGAGCACAGATACGCAGTATTTT.

The chain recombines TRBV6-5 with TRBJ2-1; D perhaps matches TRBD2 (5 bases). This CDR3 is 16 amino acids long. V was cut by 6 bases and J by 9 bases, with 24 bases left in between. Germline values: CDR1 MNHEY, CDR2 SVGAGI. The CDR3 spells CASSRETTPRTPEQFF. The DNA for the CDR3 is TGTGCCAGCAGCCGGGAAACAACTCCTCGGACCCCTGAGCAGTTCTTC.

This clonotype was recorded at least ten times. This chain connects TRBV5-1 to TRBJ2-3; perhaps TRBD2 as D (6 bases). This CDR3 is built from 15 residues. The germline V and J ends were trimmed by 0 bases and 1 base, with 9 bases remaining between them. From germline, CDR1 is SGHRS and CDR2 YFSETQ. The CDR3 is CASSLVASGTDTQYF. The CDR3 bases are TGCGCCAGCAGCTTGGTTGCTAGCGGCACAGATACGCAGTATTTT.

Many counts were recorded for this clonotype. The chain combines TRBV7-9 with TRBJ2-3; TRBD1 aligns across 10 bases. The CDR3 has 15 residues. Germline loops: CDR1 SEHNR, CDR2 FQNEAQ (reference sequence). The trim removed 5 bases at V and 6 bases at J, leaving 8 bases unmatched. The CDR3 nucleotides are TGTGCCAGCAGCCCACCCGGGACAGGGGTCGATACGCAGTATTTT. Protein sequence: CASSPPGTGVDTQYF. Based on the CDR3 plus reference TRBV7-9 and TRBJ2-3, the full variable domain is DTGVSQNPRHKITKRGQNVTFRCDPISEHNRLYWYRQTLGQGPEFLTYFQNEAQLEKSRLLSDRFSAERPKGSFSTLEIQRTEQGDSAMYLCASSPPGTGVDTQYFGPGTRLTVL.

The CDR3 nucleotides are TGCGCCAGCAGCTTGGGAAGCGGAGAAAAACTGTTTTTT. Residues: CASSLGSGEKLFF. V and J are TRBV5-1 and TRBJ1-4; no definite D call. Germline-derived CDR1 and CDR2 are SGHRS and YFSETQ. CDR3 size: 13 residues. With 0 bases removed from V and 8 bases from J, the gap between germline ends came to 8 bases.

The chain combines TRBV27 with TRBJ2-1; 9 positions match TRBD2. The V gene end was trimmed by 7 bases and the J gene end by 6 bases; junction bases not matched to a gene: 10. CDR3 length: 15 amino acids. Germline loops: CDR1 MNHEY, CDR2 SMNVEV (reference sequence). DNA of the CDR3: TGTGCCAGCATCCCCCTACAGCGGGGGGCCAATGAGCAGTTCTTC. Protein product: CASIPLQRGANEQFF.

The rearrangement joins TRBV29-1 to TRBJ1-2; 9 nucleotides agree with TRBD1. Germline trimming cut 3 bases from V and 8 bases from J; bases unmatched to any gene: 10. The CDR3 is made up of 14 amino acids. The germline gives CDR1 SQVTM, CDR2 ANQGSEA. The CDR3 sequence is CSVDRDRELRGYTF. In nucleotides, the CDR3 is TGCAGCGTTGACCGGGACAGGGAGCTTAGGGGCTACACCTTC.

This clonotype is deemed medium-sized (0.01 to 0.1%). The V and J genes are TRBV7-9 and TRBJ2-1; 7 nucleotides match TRBD2. Germline CDR1 and CDR2: SEHNR and FQNEAQ (reference sequence). The CDR3 loop spans 15 amino acids. V was clipped by 1 base and J by 5 bases; unmatched bases: 5. The CDR3 protein is CASSLVGAGNNEQFF. The CDR3 DNA reads as TGTGCCAGCAGCTTAGTTGGAGCGGGGAACAATGAGCAGTTCTTC.

This clonotype appeared a few times. This chain connects TRBV4-3 to TRBJ2-7; 9 bases line up with TRBD1. The CDR3 spans 14 residues. J lost 6 bases, V lost 5 bases, and 8 bases had no gene match. CDR1 and CDR2 (germline): LGHNA, YSLEER. CDR3 sequence (DNA): TGCGCCAGCAGCTCGCCGGGACAGGGTTGCGAGCAGTACTTC. It yields the protein CASSSPGQGCEQYF.

This clonotype occurred a few times. J is TRBJ2-3 and V is TRBV7-9; 9 bases agree with TRBD2. Germline V lookup: CDR1 SEHNR, CDR2 FQNEAQ (reference sequence). V trimming: 5 bases; J trimming: 2 bases; junction bases outside the gene matches: 8. This CDR3 is built from 16 residues. For the CDR3, the DNA is TGTGCCAGCAGCACAGGACTAGCGCCTGTCACAGATACGCAGTATTTT. Encoded protein: CASSTGLAPVTDTQYF. Variable domain in full (rest from reference TRBV7-9 and TRBJ2-3): DTGVSQNPRHKITKRGQNVTFRCDPISEHNRLYWYRQTLGQGPEFLTYFQNEAQLEKSRLLSDRFSAERPKGSFSTLEIQRTEQGDSAMYLCASSTGLAPVTDTQYFGPGTRLTVL.

This clonotype was seen a handful of times. V usage is TRBV20-1 and J usage is TRBJ2-4; D remains unclear. Germline loops: CDR1 DFQATT, CDR2 SNEGSKA (reference sequence). This CDR3 is built from 17 residues. V was cut by 3 bases and J by 0 bases, with 18 bases left in between. CDR3 nucleotides: TGCAGTGCTAGCGGTGCCCAGAGAAACCTAGCCAAAAACATTCAGTACTTC. Amino acids: CSASGAQRNLAKNIQYF.

The chain links TRBV5-1 to TRBJ2-7; 10 nucleotides agree with TRBD1. V gave up 6 bases and J gave up 5 bases; unmatched junction bases: 8. The CDR3 is 14 residues long. Germline V lookup: CDR1 SGHRS, CDR2 YFSETQ. CDR3 amino acids: CASTPRTGGNEQYF. DNA for the CDR3: TGCGCCAGCACCCCTCGGACAGGGGGGAACGAGCAGTACTTC.

The chain uses TRBV2 and TRBJ1-2, with TRBD1 matching 8 bases. The CDR3 covers 14 residues. The trim removed 4 bases at V and 4 bases at J, leaving 5 bases unmatched. Germline V gene lookup returns CDR1 SNHLY and CDR2 FYNNEI. The CDR3 coding sequence is TGTGCCAGCAGTGTCGAACAGGGGGTCTATGGCTACACCTTC. It specifies CASSVEQGVYGYTF. Together with reference TRBV2 and TRBJ1-2, the CDR3 gives the full variable domain: EPEVTQTPSHQVTQMGQEVILRCVPISNHLYFYWYRQILGQKVEFLVSFYNNEISEKSEIFDDQFSVERPDGSNFTLKIRSTKLEDSAMYFCASSVEQGVYGYTFGSGTRLTVV.

The chain carries TRBV9 and TRBJ2-3, with no clear D. V lost 6 bases to trimming and J lost 0 bases, with 8 bases between them. The CDR3 extends over 13 amino acids. Germline V gene data show CDR1 as SGDLS and CDR2 as YYNGEE. The CDR3 reads CASNPHSTDTQYF. CDR3 bases: TGTGCCAGCAACCCCCACAGCACAGATACGCAGTATTTT.

Ten or more counts support this clonotype. The chain couples TRBV4-3 to TRBJ1-6; 9 bases fit TRBD1. V shed 6 bases and J 11 bases; nucleotides not matched to a gene: 8. The CDR3 sequence is 14 residues long. From germline, CDR1 is LGHNA and CDR2 YSLEER. This CDR3 reads CASSSGTGYPPLHF. DNA for the CDR3: TGCGCCAGCAGTTCCGGGACAGGGTATCCACCCCTCCACTTT.

This clonotype was seen only a few times. J is TRBJ1-2 and V is TRBV7-8; 7 bases agree with TRBD1. Germline V gives CDR1 SGHVS, CDR2 FQNEAQ. The CDR3 consists of 14 residues. The ends lost 0 bases at V and 8 bases at J; junction bases unmatched: 6. The CDR3 sequence is CASSLAQGPVGYTF. The CDR3 bases are TGTGCCAGCAGCTTAGCACAGGGGCCCGTGGGCTACACCTTC. The full variable domain, with the rest looked up from reference TRBV7-8 and TRBJ1-2, is GAGVSQSPRYKVAKRGQDVALRCDPISGHVSLFWYQQALGQGPEFLTYFQNEAQLDKSGLPSDRFFAERPEGSVSTLKIQRTQQEDSAVYLCASSLAQGPVGYTFGSGTRLTVV.

This clonotype was found a few times. V gene TRBV7-9 combines with J gene TRBJ2-7; D is unresolved. Germline values: CDR1 SEHNR, CDR2 FQNEAQ (reference sequence). The CDR3 sequence is 15 residues long. V was clipped by 1 base and J by 0 bases, with 10 bases between them. CDR3 in amino acids: CASSLVLSSSYEQYF. The CDR3 nucleotides are TGTGCCAGCAGCTTAGTACTGTCGAGCTCCTACGAGCAGTACTTC. The complete variable domain, with remaining parts taken from reference TRBV7-9 and TRBJ2-7, reads DTGVSQNPRHKITKRGQNVTFRCDPISEHNRLYWYRQTLGQGPEFLTYFQNEAQLEKSRLLSDRFSAERPKGSFSTLEIQRTEQGDSAMYLCASSLVLSSSYEQYFGPGTRLTVT.

This clonotype was observed a handful of times. This chain joins TRBV9 and TRBJ1-6; D remains unclear. Germline V CDR1 and CDR2: SGDLS, YYNGEE. The germline V and J ends were trimmed by 3 bases and 6 bases, with 10 bases remaining between them. The CDR3 runs 14 residues. The CDR3 DNA reads as TGTGCCAGCAGCGGCTCAGGCCTTAATTCACCCCTCCACTTT. It codes for CASSGSGLNSPLHF.

The chain employs TRBV29-1 and TRBJ2-5, with D perhaps matching TRBD1 or TRBD2 (5 bases each). Germline lookup yields CDR1 SQVTM and CDR2 ANQGSEA. V lost 4 bases to trimming and J lost 5 bases, with 14 bases between them. The length of the CDR3 is 13 residues. CDR3 in amino acids: CSVVWGSTETQYF. The CDR3, as DNA: TGCAGCGTTGTCTGGGGGTCGACGGAGACCCAGTACTTC.

There are many counts of this clonotype. The chain has TRBV12-3 or TRBV12-4 and TRBJ1-2; 7 bases fit TRBD1. Trimming took 5 bases from V and 4 from J; bases not matched to a gene: 1. CDR3 length equals 12 residues. CDR3 sequence reads: CASSRDSYGYTF. In DNA, the CDR3 is TGTGCCAGCAGTCGGGACAGCTATGGCTACACCTTC.

CDR3 DNA sequence: TGCGCCAGCAGCCATAGGCCGGGACAGGCCTCCTACGAGCAGTACTTC. Translating gives CASSHRPGQASYEQYF. The V call is TRBV4-1, the J call TRBJ2-7, with TRBD1 matching over 8 bases. The CDR3 consists of 16 residues. The V segment lost 3 bases and the J segment 0 bases; nucleotides outside the gene matches: 7. Germline CDR1 is MGHRA and CDR2 is YSYEKL.

The chain has TRBV20-1 and TRBJ1-4; D might be TRBD1 (5 bases). Trimming took 5 bases from V and 5 from J, leaving 9 bases between them. The CDR3 extends over 12 amino acids. Germline CDR1 is DFQATT and CDR2 is SNEGSKA (reference sequence). The CDR3 DNA is TGCAGTGCTGCGAAGGGGAATGAAAAACTGTTTTTT. Translated, it gives CSAAKGNEKLFF.

V usage is TRBV18 and J usage is TRBJ2-3; 9 bases line up with TRBD2. The CDR3 length is 16 residues. Germline loops: CDR1 KGHSH, CDR2 LQKENI. V lost 5 bases to trimming and J lost 1 base; unmatched junction nucleotides: 7. The CDR3 DNA sequence: TGTGCCAGCTCATTCGTAGCGGGGGAAGGCACAGATACGCAGTATTTT. It yields the protein CASSFVAGEGTDTQYF. Using reference TRBV18 and TRBJ2-3 for the parts outside the CDR3, the full variable domain is NAGVMQNPRHLVRRRGQEARLRCSPMKGHSHVYWYRQLPEEGLKFMVYLQKENIIDESGMPKERFSAEFPKEGPSILRIQQVVRGDSAAYFCASSFVAGEGTDTQYFGPGTRLTVL.